The 26 T cell receptor beta chains reported below all come from one sample, sequenced in a study of cytomegalovirus exposure and HLA in healthy donors. Amplification used 60 Vbeta primers and 13 Jbeta primers. Only in-frame clones appear in the TCRdb table, and some are missing; sequencing was by immunoSEQ multiplex PCR. The repertoire has 90,000 to 150,000 clones, 55% to 65% of them found once; the top ten carry less than 12%. What was sequenced was PBMCs. The receptors were sampled from a middle-aged man in good health and CMV-seropositive.

This clone was observed a handful of times. The chain recombines TRBV7-9 with TRBJ1-2, with D hard to call. CDR1 is SEHNR, CDR2 FQNEAQ, per germline (reference sequence). V was clipped by 1 base and J by 4 bases, with 10 bases between them. The CDR3 sequence is 14 residues long. As DNA, the CDR3 is TGTGCCAGCAGCTTAGGCAGGAACCCCTATGGCTACACCTTC. It is translated as CASSLGRNPYGYTF.

This clone was found a few times. V gene TRBV19 combines with J gene TRBJ2-3; 7 bases align to TRBD2. V trimming: 1 base; J trimming: 0 bases; junction bases outside the gene matches: 4. Germline V gives CDR1 LNHDA, CDR2 SQIVND (reference sequence). This CDR3 has 16 residues. Here the CDR3 reads CASSIVGGGSTDTQYF. The CDR3 nucleotides read TGTGCCAGTAGTATAGTTGGCGGGGGTAGCACAGATACGCAGTATTTT. The full variable domain, completed using reference TRBV19 and TRBJ2-3, is DGGITQSPKYLFRKEGQNVTLSCEQNLNHDAMYWYRQDPGQGLRLIYYSQIVNDFQKGDIAEGYSVSREKKESFPLTVTSAQKNPTAFYLCASSIVGGGSTDTQYFGPGTRLTVL.

The chain is built from TRBV5-1 and TRBJ2-1, with a weak D call TRBD2 (6 bases). V gave up 4 bases and J gave up 4 bases, with 12 bases separating them. In germline, CDR1 is SGHRS, CDR2 YFSETQ. CDR3 length: 14 amino acids. CDR3 DNA sequence: TGCGCCAGCAGCGGAGTGGCGGGGTACAATGAGCAGTTCTTC. Protein sequence: CASSGVAGYNEQFF.

This clone was seen only a few times. CDR3 coding DNA: TGTGCCAGCTCACCACCGTCCCGGACTAGCGGAAACAATGAGCAGTTCTTC. Protein sequence: CASSPPSRTSGNNEQFF. The J gene is TRBJ2-1, the V gene TRBV18; TRBD2 aligns across 10 bases. Germline lookup yields CDR1 KGHSH and CDR2 LQKENI. CDR3 length equals 17 residues. Trimming took 0 bases from V and 5 from J; bases not matched to a gene: 7.

This sequence joins TRBV30 and TRBJ1-5; possible D gene TRBD1, 5 bases. Looked up from germline, CDR1 is GTSNPN and CDR2 is SVGIG (reference sequence). Trimming stripped 1 base from V and 7 bases from J, with 8 bases between. This CDR3 has 12 amino acids. Here the CDR3 reads CAWSEGAQPQHF. Written as DNA, the CDR3 is TGTGCCTGGAGTGAAGGGGCACAGCCCCAGCATTTT.

V gene TRBV7-8 combines with J gene TRBJ2-5; D is possibly TRBD1 (6 bases). Trimming left V 5 bases short and J 3 bases short, with 16 bases between. Germline V gene sequence: CDR1 SGHVS, CDR2 FQNEAQ. The CDR3 length is 15 residues. The CDR3 bases are TGTGCCAGCAGCGGGGGCTGGGGTGGGGAAGAGACCCAGTACTTC. Its translation: CASSGGWGGEETQYF.

This chain links TRBV7-2 with TRBJ1-4, with D unclear. This CDR3 spans 16 amino acids. The V end was cut by 1 base, the J end by 0 bases, with 9 bases between. CDR1 and CDR2 (germline): SGHTA, FQGNSA. The CDR3 sequence is CASSLGPPSTNEKLFF. The DNA of the CDR3 is TGTGCCAGCAGCTTAGGGCCACCATCAACTAATGAAAAACTGTTTTTT.

V gene TRBV10-3 combines with J gene TRBJ2-3; 16 positions match TRBD2. V trimming: 4 bases; J trimming: 0 bases; junction bases outside the gene matches: 7. Germline CDR1 ENHRY, CDR2 SYGVKD. CDR3 length: 19 amino acids. CDR3 DNA sequence: TGTGCCATCAGTGGAGTCCCGGGACTAGCGGGAGGGAGCACAGATACGCAGTATTTT. Its protein is CAISGVPGLAGGSTDTQYF.

The chain recombines TRBV10-1 with TRBJ2-5; 8 nucleotides match TRBD2. Per the germline V gene, CDR1 is WNHNN and CDR2 is SYGVQD (reference sequence). V lost 3 bases, J lost 4 bases, and 7 bases stayed unmatched. CDR3 length: 15 amino acids. CDR3 nucleotides: TGCGCCAGCAGTGAATCAGCGGGGGAAGGAGAGACCCAGTACTTC. Protein sequence: CASSESAGEGETQYF.

This clone was picked up one time. The chain couples TRBV7-2 to TRBJ2-5; D remains unclear. Germline CDR1 and CDR2: SGHTA and FQGNSA. V dropped 0 bases and J dropped 5 bases, with 13 bases sitting between them. The CDR3 is 15 amino acids. CDR3 DNA: TGTGCCAGCAGCTTAGCGGGTAGCAGTCGGGAGACCCAGTACTTC. Amino acid sequence: CASSLAGSSRETQYF.

The chain carries TRBV9 and TRBJ2-1; 11 nucleotides align to TRBD2. The V gene end was trimmed by 4 bases and the J gene end by 2 bases; junction bases not matched to a gene: 2. The CDR3 extends over 15 amino acids. Germline V gene lookup returns CDR1 SGDLS and CDR2 YYNGEE. In DNA, the CDR3 is TGTGCCAGCAGCCCTAGCGGGGGGCCCTACAATGAGCAGTTCTTC. It translates to CASSPSGGPYNEQFF.

This clone was detected a few times. V usage is TRBV19 and J usage is TRBJ1-1; TRBD1 matches at 9 bases. Trimming at V came to 5 bases and at J to 4 bases, leaving 14 bases not matched to a gene. The germline CDR1 and CDR2 sequences are LNHDA and SQIVND (reference sequence). The CDR3 totals 17 residues. CDR3 nucleotides: TGTGCCAGTAGTCCTCGTGGCCCGGACAGGGGCGTCACTGAAGCTTTCTTT. This codes for CASSPRGPDRGVTEAFF.

The CDR3 DNA is TGTGCCAGCAGTACAGGGACATATGGCTACACCTTC. Protein product: CASSTGTYGYTF. The J gene is TRBJ1-2, the V gene TRBV6-5; a possible D gene is TRBD1 (6 bases). V lost 5 bases to trimming and J lost 5 bases, with 9 bases between them. The CDR3 is 12 residues long. Germline CDR1 and CDR2: MNHEY and SVGAGI.

In its sample, this clone was seen a few times. This chain connects TRBV2 to TRBJ2-5, with TRBD1 matching over 8 bases. CDR1 and CDR2 from the germline V gene are SNHLY and FYNNEI. CDR3 length equals 15 residues. Germline trimming cut 6 bases from V and 5 bases from J; bases unmatched to any gene: 11. The CDR3 DNA sequence: TGTGCCAGCAGCTCACTCAGGGGGCTGGGGGAGACCCAGTACTTC. Its protein is CASSSLRGLGETQYF.

The CDR3 loop is CASSSDREFEQYF. Here the CDR3 DNA reads TGTGCCAGTAGCAGCGACAGGGAATTCGAGCAGTACTTC. The V and J genes are TRBV19 and TRBJ2-7, with 7 bases matching TRBD1. Germline-derived CDR1 and CDR2 are LNHDA and SQIVND (reference sequence). The ends lost 6 bases at V and 6 bases at J; junction bases unmatched: 8. The CDR3 has 13 amino acids.

This clone has just a few counts. The chain joins TRBV5-1 to TRBJ2-7; unclear D gene. Between the trimmed V and J ends, which lost 1 base and 5 bases, there was a span of 13 bases. The CDR3 consists of 14 residues. Per germline, CDR1 SGHRS and CDR2 YFSETQ. As DNA, the CDR3 is TGCGCCAGCAGCTTGACAGAACCGTCCAACGAGCAGTACTTC. Protein sequence: CASSLTEPSNEQYF.

The rearrangement links TRBV6-5 to TRBJ1-5; 7 nucleotides agree with TRBD1. The CDR3 is 15 amino acids. Germline V CDR1 and CDR2: MNHEY, SVGAGI. V lost 6 bases and J lost 0; bases outside the gene matches: 5. The CDR3 is CASSTTGLSNQPQHF. DNA for the CDR3: TGTGCCAGCAGCACGACAGGGCTTAGCAATCAGCCCCAGCATTTT.

The gene calls are TRBV2 and TRBJ2-1, with TRBD1 identical over 8 bases. The junction had 13 bases not matched to a gene; V was cut back by 6 bases and J by 9 bases. CDR3 length: 15 residues. Germline V CDR1 and CDR2: SNHLY, FYNNEI. The CDR3 sequence is CASSAPGQDKREQFF. CDR3 in DNA: TGTGCCAGCAGCGCACCGGGACAGGATAAACGTGAGCAGTTCTTC.

V is TRBV2 and J is TRBJ1-1; D may be TRBD1 (6 bases). V was clipped by 6 bases and J by 6 bases, with 8 bases between them. The germline V gene encodes CDR1 SNHLY and CDR2 FYNNEI. This CDR3 has 11 residues. The CDR3 nucleotides read TGTGCCAGCAGACAGGGATCTGAAGCTTTCTTT. It encodes CASRQGSEAFF.

This clone has only a few counts. The CDR3 DNA sequence: TGTGCCAGCAGCGTAGCTCAGTCGGGTGAGCAGTTCTTC. It encodes CASSVAQSGEQFF. The chain combines TRBV9 with TRBJ2-1; no firm D call. V was cut by 0 bases and J by 9 bases, with 10 bases left in between. CDR1 is SGDLS, CDR2 YYNGEE, per germline. CDR3 size: 13 residues.

V is TRBV30 and J is TRBJ2-5; D ambiguous. V lost 3 bases and J lost 0, with 14 bases in between. Germline CDR1 is GTSNPN and CDR2 is SVGIG (reference sequence). CDR3 length: 15 residues. CDR3 loop: CAWSDSARNQETQYF. The CDR3 bases are TGTGCCTGGAGCGATAGTGCCCGAAACCAAGAGACCCAGTACTTC.

The CDR3 DNA sequence: TGCGCCAGCAGCTCTGGACTGCCGAATCAGCCCCAGCATTTT. This gives the protein CASSSGLPNQPQHF. This chain connects TRBV5-1 to TRBJ1-5; D not certain. In germline, CDR1 is SGHRS, CDR2 YFSETQ. The ends were cut back, 3 bases at V and 4 bases at J, with 11 bases in the middle. The CDR3 runs to 14 residues.

This clone has more than one count but fewer than ten. The V call is TRBV30, the J call TRBJ1-1, with 8 bases that match TRBD1. The CDR3 totals 13 residues. The germline gives CDR1 GTSNPN, CDR2 SVGIG (reference sequence). Trimming removed 8 bases from V and 1 base from J; junction bases left unmatched: 6. The CDR3 sequence: CAGRTGTNTEAFF. As DNA, the CDR3 is TGTGCCGGACGGACAGGGACGAACACTGAAGCTTTCTTT.

The chain joins TRBV5-1 to TRBJ1-1; the match to TRBD1 covers 7 bases. CDR1 and CDR2 (germline): SGHRS, YFSETQ. The CDR3 loop spans 13 amino acids. Trimming took 4 bases from V and 4 from J; bases not matched to a gene: 4. The CDR3 spells CASSGDSPTEAFF. CDR3 in DNA: TGCGCCAGCAGCGGGGACAGTCCCACTGAAGCTTTCTTT.

The V call is TRBV11-2, the J call TRBJ2-7, with D possibly matching TRBD1 (6 bases). The CDR3 is made up of 13 amino acids. V lost 1 base and J 7 bases, leaving 11 bases between the germline ends. Germline V CDR1 and CDR2: SGHAT, FQNNGV. The CDR3 nucleotides are TGTGCCAGCAGCTTAGGGGGGACACAGGAGCAGTACTTC. It is translated as CASSLGGTQEQYF.

In its sample, this clone was seen a few times. The chain couples TRBV7-6 to TRBJ2-5; possibly TRBD2 for D (6 bases). The ends were cut back, 0 bases at V and 5 bases at J, with 10 bases in the middle. The V gene's germline CDR1 is SGHVS and CDR2 FNYEAQ. The CDR3 is 14 residues long. The CDR3 DNA sequence: TGTGCCAGCAGCTTAGCGGCTAGCGTTGAGACCCAGTACTTC. As protein: CASSLAASVETQYF.